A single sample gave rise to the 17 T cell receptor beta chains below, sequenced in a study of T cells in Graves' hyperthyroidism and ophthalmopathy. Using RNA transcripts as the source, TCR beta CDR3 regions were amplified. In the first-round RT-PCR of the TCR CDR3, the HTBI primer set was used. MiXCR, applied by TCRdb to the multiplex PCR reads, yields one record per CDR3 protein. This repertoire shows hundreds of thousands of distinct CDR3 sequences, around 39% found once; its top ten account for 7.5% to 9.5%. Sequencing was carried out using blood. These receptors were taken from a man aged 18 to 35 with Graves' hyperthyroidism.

CDR3 residues: CASSLADRGSSPLHF. The CDR3 nucleotides read TGTGCCAGCAGCTTAGCGGACAGGGGTTCTTCACCCCTCCACTTT. This rearrangement joins TRBV7-2 to TRBJ1-6; 9 positions match TRBD1. Unmatched junction bases numbered 3, after V lost 0 bases and J lost 9 bases. The V gene's germline CDR1 is SGHTA and CDR2 FQGNSA. The CDR3 loop spans 15 amino acids. Complete variable domain (other parts from reference TRBV7-2 and TRBJ1-6): GAGVSQSPSNKVTEKGKDVELRCDPISGHTALYWYRQSLGQGLEFLIYFQGNSAPDKSGLPSDRFSAERTGGSVSTLTIQRTQQEDSAVYLCASSLADRGSSPLHFGNGTRLTVT.

The CDR3 sequence: CSARDPRGDEKLFF. CDR3 sequence (DNA): TGCAGTGCTAGAGATCCCAGGGGGGACGAAAAACTGTTTTTT. This chain uses TRBV20-1 with TRBJ1-4; TRBD1 aligns across 7 bases. The CDR3 has 14 amino acids. After removal of 0 bases from V and 8 bases from J, the junction contained 6 bases not matched to a gene. Germline V gene lookup returns CDR1 DFQATT and CDR2 SNEGSKA (reference sequence).

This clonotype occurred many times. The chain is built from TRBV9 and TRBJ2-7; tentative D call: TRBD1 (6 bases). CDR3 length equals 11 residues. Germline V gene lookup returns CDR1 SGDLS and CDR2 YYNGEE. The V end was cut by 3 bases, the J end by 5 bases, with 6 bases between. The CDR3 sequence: CASSAGDEQYF. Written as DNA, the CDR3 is TGTGCCAGCAGCGCAGGGGACGAGCAGTACTTC.

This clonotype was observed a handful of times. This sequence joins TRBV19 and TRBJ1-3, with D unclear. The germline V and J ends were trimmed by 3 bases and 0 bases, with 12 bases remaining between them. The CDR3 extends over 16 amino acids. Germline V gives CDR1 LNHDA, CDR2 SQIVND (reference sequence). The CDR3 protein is CASSIGDTSSGNTIYF. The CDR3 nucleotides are TGTGCCAGTAGTATCGGTGACACCTCCTCTGGAAACACCATATATTTT. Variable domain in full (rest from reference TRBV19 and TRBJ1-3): DGGITQSPKYLFRKEGQNVTLSCEQNLNHDAMYWYRQDPGQGLRLIYYSQIVNDFQKGDIAEGYSVSREKKESFPLTVTSAQKNPTAFYLCASSIGDTSSGNTIYFGEGSWLTVV.

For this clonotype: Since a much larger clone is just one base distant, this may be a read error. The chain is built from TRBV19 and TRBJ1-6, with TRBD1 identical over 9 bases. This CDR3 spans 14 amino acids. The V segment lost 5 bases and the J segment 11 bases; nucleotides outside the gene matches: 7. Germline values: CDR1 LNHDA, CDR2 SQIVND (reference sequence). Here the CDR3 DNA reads TGTGCCAGTAGTCTTGGGACAGGGTACGCACCCCTCCACTTT. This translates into CASSLGTGYAPLHF.

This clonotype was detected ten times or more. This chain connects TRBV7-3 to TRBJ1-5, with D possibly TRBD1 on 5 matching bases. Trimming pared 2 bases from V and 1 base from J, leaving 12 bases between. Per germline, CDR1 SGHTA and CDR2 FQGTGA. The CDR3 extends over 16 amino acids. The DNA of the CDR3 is TGTGCCAGCAGCTTATCGGGGACTCCAAGCAATCAGCCCCAGCATTTT. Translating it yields CASSLSGTPSNQPQHF.

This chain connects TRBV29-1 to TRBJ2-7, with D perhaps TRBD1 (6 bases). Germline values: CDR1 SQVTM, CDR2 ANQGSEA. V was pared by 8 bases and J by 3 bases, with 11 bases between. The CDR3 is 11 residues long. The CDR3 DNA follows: TGCAGCCCCGACAGGTTCTACGAGCAGTACTTC. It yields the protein CSPDRFYEQYF.

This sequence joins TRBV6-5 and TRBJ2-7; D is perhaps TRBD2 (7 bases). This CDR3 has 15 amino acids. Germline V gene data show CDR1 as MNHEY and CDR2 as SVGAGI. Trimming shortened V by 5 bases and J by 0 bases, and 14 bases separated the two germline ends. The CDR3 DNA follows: TGTGCCAGCAGTATAGGGGGGGGAAGCTCCTACGAGCAGTACTTC. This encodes CASSIGGGSSYEQYF.

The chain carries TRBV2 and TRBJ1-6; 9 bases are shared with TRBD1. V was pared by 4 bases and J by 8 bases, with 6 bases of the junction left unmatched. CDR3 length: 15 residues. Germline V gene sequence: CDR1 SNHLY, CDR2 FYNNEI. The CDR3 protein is CASSGGTGYDSPLHF. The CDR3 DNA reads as TGTGCCAGCAGTGGGGGGACAGGGTACGATTCACCCCTCCACTTT. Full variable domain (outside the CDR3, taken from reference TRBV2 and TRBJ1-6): EPEVTQTPSHQVTQMGQEVILRCVPISNHLYFYWYRQILGQKVEFLVSFYNNEISEKSEIFDDQFSVERPDGSNFTLKIRSTKLEDSAMYFCASSGGTGYDSPLHFGNGTRLTVT.

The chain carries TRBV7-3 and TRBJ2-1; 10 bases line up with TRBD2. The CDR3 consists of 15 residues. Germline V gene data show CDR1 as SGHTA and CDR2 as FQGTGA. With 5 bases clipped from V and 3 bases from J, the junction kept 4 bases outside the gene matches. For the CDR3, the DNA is TGTGCCAGCAGCCCAGGACTAGCGGACTACAATGAGCAGTTCTTC. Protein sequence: CASSPGLADYNEQFF.

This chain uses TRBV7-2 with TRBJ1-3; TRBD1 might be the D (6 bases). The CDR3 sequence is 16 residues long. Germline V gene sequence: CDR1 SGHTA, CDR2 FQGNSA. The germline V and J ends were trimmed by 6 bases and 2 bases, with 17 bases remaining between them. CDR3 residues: CASSPYPKGAGNTIYF. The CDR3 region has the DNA TGTGCCAGCAGTCCCTACCCCAAGGGGGCTGGAAACACCATATATTTT.

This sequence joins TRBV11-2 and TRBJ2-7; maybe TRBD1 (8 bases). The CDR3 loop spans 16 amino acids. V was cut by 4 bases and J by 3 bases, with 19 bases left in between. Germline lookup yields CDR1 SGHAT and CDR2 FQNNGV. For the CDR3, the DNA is TGTGCCAGCAGCTCCTGGAGGACAGGGAGGGTCTACGAGCAGTACTTC. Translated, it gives CASSSWRTGRVYEQYF.

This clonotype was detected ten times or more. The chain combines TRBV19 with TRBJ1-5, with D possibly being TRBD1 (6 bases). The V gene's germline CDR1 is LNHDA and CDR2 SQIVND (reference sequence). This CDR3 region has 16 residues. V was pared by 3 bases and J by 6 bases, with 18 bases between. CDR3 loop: CASSIGVDRRGQPQHF. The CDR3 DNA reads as TGTGCCAGTAGTATTGGGGTCGACAGGAGGGGTCAGCCCCAGCATTTT.

The DNA of the CDR3 is TGCAGCGCGGATTCGACTAGCGCGAACACCGGGGAGCTGTTTTTT. Residues: CSADSTSANTGELFF. The chain is built from TRBV29-1 and TRBJ2-2; 8 positions agree with TRBD2. The germline gives CDR1 SQVTM, CDR2 ANQGSEA. Trimming at V came to 7 bases and at J to 0 bases, leaving 7 bases not matched to a gene. The CDR3 is 15 residues long.

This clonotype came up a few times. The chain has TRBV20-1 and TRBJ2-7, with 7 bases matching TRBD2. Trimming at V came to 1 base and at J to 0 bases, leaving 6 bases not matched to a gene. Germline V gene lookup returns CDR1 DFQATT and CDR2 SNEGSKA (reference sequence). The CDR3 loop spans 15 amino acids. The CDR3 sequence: CSARVGGGGSYEQYF. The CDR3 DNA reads TGCAGTGCTAGAGTAGGTGGCGGGGGCTCCTACGAGCAGTACTTC.

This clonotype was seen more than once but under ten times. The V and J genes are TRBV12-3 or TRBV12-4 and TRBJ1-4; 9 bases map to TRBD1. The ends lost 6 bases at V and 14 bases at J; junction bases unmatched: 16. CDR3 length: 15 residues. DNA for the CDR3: TGTGCCAGCAGGATCGGGACAGGGAGCTCTGGGGTTCTGTTTTTT. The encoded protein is CASRIGTGSSGVLFF.

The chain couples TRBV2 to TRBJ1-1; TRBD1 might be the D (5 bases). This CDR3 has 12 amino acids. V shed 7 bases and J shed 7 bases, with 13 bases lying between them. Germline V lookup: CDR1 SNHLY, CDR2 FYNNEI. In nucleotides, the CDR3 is TGTGCCAGCAACAAGGGGACTCTTGAAGCTTTCTTT. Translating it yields CASNKGTLEAFF.